Here is one TCR beta chain with its context. Antigen specificity is unknown. Germline V lookup: CDR1 LNHDA, CDR2 SQIVND (reference sequence). The ends were cut back, 9 bases at V and 9 bases at J, with 15 bases in the middle. CDR3 length: 12 residues. This entry belongs to a study of graft-versus-host responses after intestinal transplantation. Only in-frame clones appear in the TCRdb table, and some are missing; sequencing was by immunoSEQ multiplex PCR. This sample has about 110,000 clones; around nine tenths occur once, and the top ten carry roughly 0.24%. Study-level findings and limits: Marrow from the recipient contained GvH clones, some of which had appeared first in ileum or blood.

The J gene is TRBJ1-5, the V gene TRBV19; unclear D gene. The receptor's source is a human donor who was the organ donor for an intestinal transplant. Sequences were derived from unstimulated CD4+ T cells sorted from spleen or lymph node cells, sampled before transplant. The CDR3, as DNA: TGTGCCAGCGGGAGCCTAATTGGGCCCCAGCATTTT. This sequence encodes CASGSLIGPQHF.